The sequence of this T cell receptor (beta chain) was determined in a study of cytomegalovirus exposure and HLA in healthy donors. Findings and limits, study-wide: In a later analysis, HLA-associated beta chains showed higher expansion and lower generation probabilities than comparable chains. In a later analysis, donors in an Asian-associated ancestry cluster reportedly had fewer N-insertions in productive TCRs than the cohort mean. It was reported that TCR beta sequences correctly inferred the HLA-A and HLA-B alleles for most subjects.

CDR1 and CDR2 from the germline V gene are SGHRS and YFSETQ. The CDR3 runs 14 residues. V was cut by 7 bases and J by 6 bases, with 17 bases left in between. Worth noting for this clone: The antigen remains unidentified.

The primer mix had 60 Vbeta and 13 Jbeta primers. Clones were sequenced by immunoSEQ multiplex PCR, and TCRdb holds only the in-frame ones, with some missing. The table shows 120,000 or so clones, with 81% occurring only once. The sample was PBMCs. The chain employs TRBV5-1 and TRBJ2-1, with D possibly TRBD2 on 7 matching bases. This TCR was recovered from a man aged 18 to 29 in good health and CMV-seronegative. CDR3 sequence: CASAEGGASNEQFF. The DNA for the CDR3 is TGCGCCAGCGCCGAGGGGGGGGCGAGCAATGAGCAGTTCTTC.